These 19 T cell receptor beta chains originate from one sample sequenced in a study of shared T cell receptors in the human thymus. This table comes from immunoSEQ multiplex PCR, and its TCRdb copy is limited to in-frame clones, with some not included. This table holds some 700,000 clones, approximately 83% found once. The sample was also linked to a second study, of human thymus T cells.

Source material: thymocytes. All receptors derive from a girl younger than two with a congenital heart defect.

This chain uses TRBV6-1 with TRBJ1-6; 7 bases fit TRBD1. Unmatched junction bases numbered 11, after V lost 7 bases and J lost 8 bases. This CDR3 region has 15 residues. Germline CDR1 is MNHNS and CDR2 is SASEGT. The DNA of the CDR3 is TGTGCCAGCACCAACATCGGACAGGTCCATTCACCCCTCCACTTT. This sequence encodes CASTNIGQVHSPLHF.

The CDR3 coding sequence is TGTGCCAGCAGCTTGGGACAGAGTAATTCACCCCTCCACTTT. This encodes CASSLGQSNSPLHF. V and J are TRBV5-8 and TRBJ1-6; possible D gene TRBD1, 5 bases. The V end was cut by 0 bases, the J end by 6 bases, with 7 bases between. Looked up from germline, CDR1 is SGHTS and CDR2 is YDEGEE. The CDR3 spans 14 residues.

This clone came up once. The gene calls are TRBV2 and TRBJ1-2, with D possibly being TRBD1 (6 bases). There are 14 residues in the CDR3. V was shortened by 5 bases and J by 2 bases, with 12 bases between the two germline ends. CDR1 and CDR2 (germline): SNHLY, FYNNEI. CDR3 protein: CASSPTDRNYGYTF. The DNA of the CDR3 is TGTGCCAGCAGTCCTACTGACAGGAACTATGGCTACACCTTC.

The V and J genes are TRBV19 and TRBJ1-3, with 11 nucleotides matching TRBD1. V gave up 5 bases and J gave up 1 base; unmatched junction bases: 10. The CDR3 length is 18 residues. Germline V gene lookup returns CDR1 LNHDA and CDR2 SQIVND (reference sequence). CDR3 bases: TGTGCCAGTAGTCCCGGGACAGGGGGACCTTTATCTGGAAACACCATATATTTT. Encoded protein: CASSPGTGGPLSGNTIYF.

CDR3 protein: CSVEETGTGANEKLFF. DNA for the CDR3: TGCAGCGTTGAAGAAACCGGGACAGGAGCTAATGAAAAACTGTTTTTT. The chain is built from TRBV29-1 and TRBJ1-4; the match to TRBD1 covers 8 bases. The CDR3 runs to 16 residues. J gave up 3 bases and V 0 bases, and 6 bases lay outside the gene matches. Germline lookup yields CDR1 SQVTM and CDR2 ANQGSEA.

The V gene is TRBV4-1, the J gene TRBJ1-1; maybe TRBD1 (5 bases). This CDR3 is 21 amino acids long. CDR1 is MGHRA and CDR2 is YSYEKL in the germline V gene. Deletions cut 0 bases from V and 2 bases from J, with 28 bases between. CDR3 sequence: CASSQEKPEGTEKQANTEAFF. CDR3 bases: TGCGCCAGCAGCCAAGAAAAGCCGGAAGGTACAGAAAAACAGGCAAACACTGAAGCTTTCTTT.

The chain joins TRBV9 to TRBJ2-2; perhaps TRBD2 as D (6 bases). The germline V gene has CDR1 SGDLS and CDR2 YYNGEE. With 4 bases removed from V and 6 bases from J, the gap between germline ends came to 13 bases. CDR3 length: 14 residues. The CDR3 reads CASSPWGEAGELFF. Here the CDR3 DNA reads TGTGCCAGCAGCCCCTGGGGGGAAGCCGGGGAGCTGTTTTTT.

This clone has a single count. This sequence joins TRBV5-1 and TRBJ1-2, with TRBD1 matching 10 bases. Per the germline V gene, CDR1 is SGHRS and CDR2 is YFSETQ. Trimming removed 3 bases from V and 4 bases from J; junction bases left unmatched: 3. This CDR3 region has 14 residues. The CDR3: CASSSGTGAYGYTF. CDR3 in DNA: TGCGCCAGCAGCTCGGGGACAGGGGCCTATGGCTACACCTTC.

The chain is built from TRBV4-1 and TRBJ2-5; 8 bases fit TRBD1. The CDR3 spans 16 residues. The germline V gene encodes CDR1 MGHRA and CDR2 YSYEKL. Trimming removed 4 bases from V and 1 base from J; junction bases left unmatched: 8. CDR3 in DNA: TGCGCCAGCAGCCCCCCGGGACAGGTACTCCAAGAGACCCAGTACTTC. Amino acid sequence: CASSPPGQVLQETQYF.

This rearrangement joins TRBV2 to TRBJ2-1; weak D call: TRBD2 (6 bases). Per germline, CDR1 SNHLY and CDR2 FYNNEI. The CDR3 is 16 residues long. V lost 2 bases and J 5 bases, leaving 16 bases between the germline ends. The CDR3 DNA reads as TGTGCCAGCAGTGAAAGACGGGGGAATCACCACAATGAGCAGTTCTTC. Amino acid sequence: CASSERRGNHHNEQFF.

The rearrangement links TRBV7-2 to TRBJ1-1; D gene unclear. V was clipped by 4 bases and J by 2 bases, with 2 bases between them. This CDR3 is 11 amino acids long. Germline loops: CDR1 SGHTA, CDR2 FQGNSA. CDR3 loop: CASSSNTEAFF. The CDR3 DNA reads TGTGCCAGCAGCTCAAACACTGAAGCTTTCTTT.

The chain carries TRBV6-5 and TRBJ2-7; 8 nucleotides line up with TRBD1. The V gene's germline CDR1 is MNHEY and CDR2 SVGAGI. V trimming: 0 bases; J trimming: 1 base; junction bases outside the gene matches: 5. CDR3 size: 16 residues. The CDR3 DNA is TGTGCCAGCAGTTACTCGACAGGGGAAAGGTCCTACGAGCAGTACTTC. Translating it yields CASSYSTGERSYEQYF.

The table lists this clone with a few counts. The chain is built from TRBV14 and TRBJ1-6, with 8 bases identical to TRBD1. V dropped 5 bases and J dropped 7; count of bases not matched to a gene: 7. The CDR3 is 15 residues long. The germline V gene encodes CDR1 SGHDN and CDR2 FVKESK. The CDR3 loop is CASSFRTGRNSPLHF. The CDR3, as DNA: TGTGCCAGCAGCTTTCGGACAGGGAGGAATTCACCCCTCCACTTT.

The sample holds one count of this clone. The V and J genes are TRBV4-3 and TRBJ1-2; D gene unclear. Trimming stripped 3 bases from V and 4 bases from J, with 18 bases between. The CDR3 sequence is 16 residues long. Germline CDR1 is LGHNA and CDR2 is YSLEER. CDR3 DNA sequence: TGCGCCAGCAGCCATCGGCGGCCTTCCCCCCCCTATGGCTACACCTTC. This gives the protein CASSHRRPSPPYGYTF.

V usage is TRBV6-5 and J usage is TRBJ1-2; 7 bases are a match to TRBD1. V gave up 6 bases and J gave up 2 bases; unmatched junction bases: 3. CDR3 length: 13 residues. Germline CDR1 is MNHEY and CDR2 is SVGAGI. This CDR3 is CASRKGQNYGYTF. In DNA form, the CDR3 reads TGTGCCAGCAGGAAGGGACAGAACTATGGCTACACCTTC.

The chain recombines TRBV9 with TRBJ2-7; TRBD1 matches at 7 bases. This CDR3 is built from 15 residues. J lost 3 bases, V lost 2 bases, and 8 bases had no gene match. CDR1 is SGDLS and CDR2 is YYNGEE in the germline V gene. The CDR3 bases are TGTGCCAGCAGCGTGGGACCAGGGGGAGTCTACGAGCAGTACTTC. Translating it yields CASSVGPGGVYEQYF. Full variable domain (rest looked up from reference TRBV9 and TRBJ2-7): DSGVTQTPKHLITATGQRVTLRCSPRSGDLSVYWYQQSLDQGLQFLIQYYNGEERAKGNILERFSAQQFPDLHSELNLSSLELGDSALYFCASSVGPGGVYEQYFGPGTRLTVT.

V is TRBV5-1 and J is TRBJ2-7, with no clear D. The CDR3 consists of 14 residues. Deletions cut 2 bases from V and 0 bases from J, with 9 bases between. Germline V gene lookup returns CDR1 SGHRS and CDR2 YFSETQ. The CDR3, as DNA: TGCGCCAGCAGCTTTCTACAGAGCTCCTACGAGCAGTACTTC. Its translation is CASSFLQSSYEQYF.

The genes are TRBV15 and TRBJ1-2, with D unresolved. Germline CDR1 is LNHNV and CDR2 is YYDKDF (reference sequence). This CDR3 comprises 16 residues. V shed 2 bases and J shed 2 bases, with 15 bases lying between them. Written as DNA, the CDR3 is TGTGCCACCAGCAGAAATAGAACTGAAAAGAACTATGGCTACACCTTC. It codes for CATSRNRTEKNYGYTF.

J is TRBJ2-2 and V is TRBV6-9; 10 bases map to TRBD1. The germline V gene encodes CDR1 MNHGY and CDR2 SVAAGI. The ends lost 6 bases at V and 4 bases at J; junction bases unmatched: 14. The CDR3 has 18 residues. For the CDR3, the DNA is TGTGCCAGCAGAAATATAACCGACAGGGGGCCGAGCACCGGGGAGCTGTTTTTT. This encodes CASRNITDRGPSTGELFF.